The clone carrying this T cell receptor beta chain was picked up many times. Antigen: not known. This entry belongs to a study of cytomegalovirus exposure and HLA in healthy donors. Findings and caveats of the study: Most TCR sequences were uncommon, yet certain public TCRs appeared in many donors. Presence/absence analyses took donor sequencing depth as roughly uniform.

PCR was performed using 60 Vbeta and 13 Jbeta primers. Method: immunoSEQ multiplex PCR; TCRdb's copy keeps in-frame clones and lacks some. The sample yields some 200,000 clones, around 81% seen once. The receptor comes from a woman aged 25 to 45 in good health and CMV-seropositive. Specimen: PBMCs.

The CDR3 DNA reads as TGCGCCAGCAGCTTGGCGCCAGGGATTATGAACACTGAAGCTTTCTTT. This gives the protein CASSLAPGIMNTEAFF. The V and J genes are TRBV5-1 and TRBJ1-1; D may be TRBD1 (5 bases). CDR1 is SGHRS and CDR2 is YFSETQ in the germline V gene. The CDR3 runs 16 residues. The V end lost 0 bases, the J end lost 0 bases, and 12 bases lay between the germline ends.